This entry is about one T cell receptor (beta chain). Its antigen remains unidentified. The data derive from a study of shared clonotypes between healthy human individuals. Overall study context: Sampling drew on donors who were two women and a few men aged 18 to 49. Study results and limitations: Large sequencing depth failed to make sorted-subset sequencing complete, rarefaction showed.

Generated by immunoSEQ multiplex PCR, the TCRdb table keeps only in-frame clones and is missing some. The sample lists 2 million to 2.5 million clones; 85% to 95% were seen once. Germline V lookup: CDR1 SEHNR, CDR2 FQNEAQ (reference sequence). The CDR3 consists of 17 residues. Trimming pared 1 base from V and 0 bases from J, leaving 13 bases between. Sequenced material: naive CD4+ T cells from PBMCs. Regarding subset: CD45RA+ positively selected. The source is a man between 18 and 29 years old in good health. Some clones in this sample may be carry-over from other donors' samples. The chain links TRBV7-9 to TRBJ2-4; D perhaps matches TRBD1 (6 bases). CDR3 bases: TGTGCCAGCAGCTTAGGTGCAGGGGATATAGCCAAAAACATTCAGTACTTC. Protein product: CASSLGAGDIAKNIQYF.